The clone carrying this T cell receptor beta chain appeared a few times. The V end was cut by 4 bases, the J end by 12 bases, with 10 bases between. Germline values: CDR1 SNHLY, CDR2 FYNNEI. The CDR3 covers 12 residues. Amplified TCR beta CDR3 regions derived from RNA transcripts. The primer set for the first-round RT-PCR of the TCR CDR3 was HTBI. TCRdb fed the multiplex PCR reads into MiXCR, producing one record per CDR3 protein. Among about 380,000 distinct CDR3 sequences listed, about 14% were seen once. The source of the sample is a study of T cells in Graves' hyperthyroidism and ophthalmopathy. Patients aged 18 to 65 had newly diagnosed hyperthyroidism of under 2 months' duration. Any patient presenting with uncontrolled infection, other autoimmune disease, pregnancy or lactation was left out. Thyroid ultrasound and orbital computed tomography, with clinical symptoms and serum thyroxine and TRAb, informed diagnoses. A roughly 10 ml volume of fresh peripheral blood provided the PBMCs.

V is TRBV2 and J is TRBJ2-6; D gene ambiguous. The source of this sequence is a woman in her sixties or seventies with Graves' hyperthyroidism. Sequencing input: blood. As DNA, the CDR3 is TGTGCCAGCAGTGTTGACTGGAGCGTCCTGACTTTC. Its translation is CASSVDWSVLTF.